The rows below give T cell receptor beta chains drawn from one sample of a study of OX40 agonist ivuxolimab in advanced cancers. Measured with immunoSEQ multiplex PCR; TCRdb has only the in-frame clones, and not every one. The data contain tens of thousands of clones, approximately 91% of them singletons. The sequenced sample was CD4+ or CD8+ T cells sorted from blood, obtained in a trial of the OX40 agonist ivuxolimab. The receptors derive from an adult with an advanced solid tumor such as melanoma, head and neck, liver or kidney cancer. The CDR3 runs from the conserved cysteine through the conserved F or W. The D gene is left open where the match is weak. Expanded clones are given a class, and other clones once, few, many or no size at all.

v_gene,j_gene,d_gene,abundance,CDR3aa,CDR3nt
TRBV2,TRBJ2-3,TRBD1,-,CASSPGTGMRADTQYF,TGTGCCAGCAGTCCCGGGACAGGCATGAGGGCAGATACGCAGTATTTT
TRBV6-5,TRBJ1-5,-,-,CASSYSYGNQPQHF,TGTGCCAGCAGTTACTCTTACGGTAATCAGCCCCAGCATTTT
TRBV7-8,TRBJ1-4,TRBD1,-,CASSPRDRGSPTNEKLFF,TGTGCCAGCAGCCCCCGGGACAGGGGTAGTCCAACTAATGAAAAACTGTTTTTT
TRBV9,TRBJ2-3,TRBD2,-,CASSETGGPSDTQYF,TGTGCCAGCAGCGAAACGGGAGGGCCATCAGATACGCAGTATTTT
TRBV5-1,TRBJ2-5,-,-,CASSEVGKGETQYF,TGCGCCAGCAGCGAAGTTGGGAAAGGAGAGACCCAGTACTTC
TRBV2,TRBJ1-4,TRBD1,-,CASSELDRSNEKLFF,TGTGCCAGCAGTGAATTGGACAGGTCAAATGAAAAACTGTTTTTT
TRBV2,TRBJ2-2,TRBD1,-,CARTGGNTGELFF,TGTGCCCGAACAGGGGGGAACACCGGGGAGCTGTTTTTT
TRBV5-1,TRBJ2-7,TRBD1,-,CASSSLLRTTGAYEQYF,TGCGCCAGCAGCTCACTTTTACGCACTACAGGGGCCTACGAGCAGTACTTC
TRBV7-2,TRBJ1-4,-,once,CASSFSGAGLNEKLFF,TGTGCCAGCAGCTTCAGTGGGGCAGGGCTTAATGAAAAACTGTTTTTT
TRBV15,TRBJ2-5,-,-,CATSRDILEVGETQYF,TGTGCCACCAGCAGAGATATACTAGAGGTAGGAGAGACCCAGTACTTC
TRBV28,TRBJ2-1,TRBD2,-,CASSFGRESYNEQFF,TGTGCCAGCAGTTTCGGGCGGGAGTCCTACAATGAGCAGTTCTTC
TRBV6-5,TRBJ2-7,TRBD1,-,CASSGDRPYEQYF,TGTGCCAGCAGCGGGGACAGACCATACGAGCAGTACTTC
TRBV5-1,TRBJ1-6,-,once,CASSLAGNSPLHF,TGCGCCAGCAGCTTGGCAGGGAATTCACCCCTCCACTTT
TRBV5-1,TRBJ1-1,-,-,CASSLGPAAEAFF,TGCGCCAGCAGCTTAGGGCCAGCAGCTGAAGCTTTCTTT
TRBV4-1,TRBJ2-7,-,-,CASSQEDRGPYEQYF,TGCGCCAGCAGCCAAGAGGACCGGGGCCCCTACGAGCAGTACTTC
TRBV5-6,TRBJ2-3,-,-,CASSGGAADTQYF,TGTGCCAGCAGCGGGGGGGCGGCGGATACGCAGTATTTT
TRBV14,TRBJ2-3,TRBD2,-,CASSQDRLAGASTDTQYF,TGTGCCAGCAGCCAAGATCGACTAGCGGGAGCGAGCACAGATACGCAGTATTTT
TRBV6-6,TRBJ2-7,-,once,CASSNDIGRYF,TGTGCCAGCAGTAACGACATAGGGCGGTACTTC
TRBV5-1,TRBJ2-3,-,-,CASSHYTGEDGDTQYF,TGCGCCAGCAGCCATTACACGGGAGAAGACGGAGATACGCAGTATTTT
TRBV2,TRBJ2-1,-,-,CASTASGATYNEQFF,TGTGCCTCTACTGCCAGCGGAGCCACCTACAATGAGCAGTTCTTC
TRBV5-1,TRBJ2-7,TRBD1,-,CASREDRGYEQYF,TGCGCCAGCAGAGAGGACAGGGGCTACGAGCAGTACTTC
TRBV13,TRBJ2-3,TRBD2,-,CASGTLAGGPTDTQYF,TGTGCCAGCGGAACTCTAGCGGGAGGGCCGACAGATACGCAGTATTTT
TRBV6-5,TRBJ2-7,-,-,CASSYSKEEQYF,TGTGCCAGCAGTTACTCGAAAGAGGAGCAGTACTTC
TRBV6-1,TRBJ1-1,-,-,CASKTDMNTEAFF,TGTGCCAGCAAGACAGATATGAACACTGAAGCTTTCTTT
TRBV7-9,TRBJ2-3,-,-,CASSPGPHTQYF,TGTGCCAGCAGCCCGGGACCTCATACGCAGTATTTT
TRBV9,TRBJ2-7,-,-,CASSVAKASYEQYF,TGTGCCAGCAGCGTAGCTAAGGCTTCCTACGAGCAGTACTTC
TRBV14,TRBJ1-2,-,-,CASSQGRWGPGYTF,TGTGCCAGCAGCCAAGGGCGTTGGGGCCCTGGCTACACCTTC
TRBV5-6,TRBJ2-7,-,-,CASSLSRAGEQYF,TGTGCCAGCAGCTTGAGTAGGGCGGGAGAGCAGTACTTC
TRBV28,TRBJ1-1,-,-,CASSLGRSFF,TGTGCCAGCAGTTTGGGACGGTCTTTCTTT
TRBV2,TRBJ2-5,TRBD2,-,CASNRLAGGMETQYF,TGTGCCAGCAATCGACTAGCGGGAGGGATGGAGACCCAGTACTTC
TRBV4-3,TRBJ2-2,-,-,CASSLQGSGELFF,TGCGCCAGCAGCCTCCAGGGATCCGGGGAGCTGTTTTTT
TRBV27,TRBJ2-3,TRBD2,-,CASIAGGPTDTQYF,TGTGCCAGCATAGCGGGAGGGCCGACAGATACGCAGTATTTT
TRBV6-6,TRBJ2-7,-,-,CASGPLQGGEQYF,TGTGCCAGCGGCCCCCTGCAGGGCGGCGAGCAGTACTTC
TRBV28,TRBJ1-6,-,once,CATQRAGDNSPLHF,TGTGCCACCCAGAGGGCAGGGGATAATTCACCCCTCCACTTT
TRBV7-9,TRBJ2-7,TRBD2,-,CASSLAWTSGSYEQYF,TGTGCCAGCAGCTTAGCATGGACTAGCGGGAGCTACGAGCAGTACTTC
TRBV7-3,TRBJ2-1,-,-,CASSLSPGEDSYNEQFF,TGTGCCAGCAGCTTATCCCCGGGGGAGGACTCCTACAATGAGCAGTTCTTC
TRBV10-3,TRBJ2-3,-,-,CATEKDTTSTDTQYF,TGTGCCACCGAAAAGGACACCACTAGCACAGATACGCAGTATTTT
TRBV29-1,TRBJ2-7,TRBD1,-,CSALRGGQGYEQYF,TGCAGCGCTCTACGCGGGGGACAGGGTTACGAGCAGTACTTC
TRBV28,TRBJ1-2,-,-,CASSFIRTAYYGYTF,TGTGCCAGCAGTTTTATACGAACAGCGTACTATGGCTACACCTTC
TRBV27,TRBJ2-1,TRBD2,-,CASSVVKRSLAGLYNEQFF,TGTGCCAGCTCCGTCGTTAAGCGATCACTAGCGGGACTCTACAATGAGCAGTTCTTC
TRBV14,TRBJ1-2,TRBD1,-,CASSQGQAHGYTF,TGTGCCAGCAGCCAGGGACAGGCTCATGGCTACACCTTC
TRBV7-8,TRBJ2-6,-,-,CASMSSGANVLTF,TGTGCCAGCATGTCCTCTGGGGCCAACGTCCTGACTTTC
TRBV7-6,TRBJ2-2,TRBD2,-,CASSFGGGGELFF,TGTGCCAGCAGCTTCGGGGGGGGCGGGGAGCTGTTTTTT
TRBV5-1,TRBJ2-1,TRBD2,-,CASSLAGTSNYEQFF,TGCGCCAGCAGCTTAGCCGGGACTAGCAACTATGAGCAGTTCTTC
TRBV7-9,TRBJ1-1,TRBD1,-,CASSPLGQVEAFF,TGTGCCAGCAGCCCCCTGGGACAGGTTGAAGCTTTCTTT
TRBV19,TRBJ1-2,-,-,CASSTPFTGSYGYTF,TGTGCCAGTAGTACACCCTTTACGGGGAGCTATGGCTACACCTTC
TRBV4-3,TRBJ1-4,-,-,CASSQALSLGARQEKLFF,TGCGCCAGCAGCCAAGCACTTTCGCTGGGGGCCCGGCAAGAAAAACTGTTTTTT